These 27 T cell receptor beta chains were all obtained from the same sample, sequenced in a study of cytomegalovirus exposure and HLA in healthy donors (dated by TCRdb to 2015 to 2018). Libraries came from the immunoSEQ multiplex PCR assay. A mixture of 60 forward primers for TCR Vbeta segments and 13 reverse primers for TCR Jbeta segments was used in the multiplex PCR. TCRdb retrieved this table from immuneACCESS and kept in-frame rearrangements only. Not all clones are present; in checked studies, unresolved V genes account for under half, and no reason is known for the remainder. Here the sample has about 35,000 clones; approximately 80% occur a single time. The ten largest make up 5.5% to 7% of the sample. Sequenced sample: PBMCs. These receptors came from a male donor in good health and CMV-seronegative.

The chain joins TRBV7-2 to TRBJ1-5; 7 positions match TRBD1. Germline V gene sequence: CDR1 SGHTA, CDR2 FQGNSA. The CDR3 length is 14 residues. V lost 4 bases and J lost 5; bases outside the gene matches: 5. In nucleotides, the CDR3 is TGTGCCAGCAGCTCACAGGGGAGCTATCAGCCCCAGCATTTT. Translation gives CASSSQGSYQPQHF.

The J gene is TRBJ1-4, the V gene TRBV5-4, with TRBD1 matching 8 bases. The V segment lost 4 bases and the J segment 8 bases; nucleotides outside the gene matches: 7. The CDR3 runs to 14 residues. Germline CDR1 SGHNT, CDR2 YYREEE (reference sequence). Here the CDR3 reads CASSRDRREEKLFF. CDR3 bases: TGTGCCAGCAGCAGGGACAGGCGGGAGGAAAAACTGTTTTTT.

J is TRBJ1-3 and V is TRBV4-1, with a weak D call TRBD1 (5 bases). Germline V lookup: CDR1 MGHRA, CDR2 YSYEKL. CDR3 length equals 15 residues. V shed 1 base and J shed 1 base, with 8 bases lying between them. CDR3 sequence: CASSQVQVSGNTIYF. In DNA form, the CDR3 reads TGCGCCAGCAGCCAAGTACAGGTTTCTGGAAACACCATATATTTT.

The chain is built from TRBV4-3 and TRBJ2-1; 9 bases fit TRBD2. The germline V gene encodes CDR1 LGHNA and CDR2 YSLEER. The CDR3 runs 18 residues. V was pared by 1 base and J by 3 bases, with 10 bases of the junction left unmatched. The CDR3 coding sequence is TGCGCCAGCAGCCAAGTAGCGGGAGAGGGGGCGGACTACAATGAGCAGTTCTTC. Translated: CASSQVAGEGADYNEQFF.

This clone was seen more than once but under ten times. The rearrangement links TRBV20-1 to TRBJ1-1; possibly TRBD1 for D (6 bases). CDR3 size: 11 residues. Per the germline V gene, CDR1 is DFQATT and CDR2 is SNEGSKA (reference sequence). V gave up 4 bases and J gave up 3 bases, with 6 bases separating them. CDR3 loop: CSANRDTEAFF. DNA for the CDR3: TGCAGTGCTAACAGGGACACTGAAGCTTTCTTT.

CDR3 bases: TGTGCCAGCTCACCACAAGGTCAGGATCAAGAGACCCAGTACTTC. Translating gives CASSPQGQDQETQYF. The chain has TRBV18 and TRBJ2-5, with D hard to call. The V end lost 1 base, the J end lost 2 bases, and 11 bases lay between the germline ends. The CDR3 runs 15 residues. Germline V gives CDR1 KGHSH, CDR2 LQKENI. Full variable domain (missing parts from reference TRBV18 and TRBJ2-5): NAGVMQNPRHLVRRRGQEARLRCSPMKGHSHVYWYRQLPEEGLKFMVYLQKENIIDESGMPKERFSAEFPKEGPSILRIQQVVRGDSAAYFCASSPQGQDQETQYFGPGTRLLVL.

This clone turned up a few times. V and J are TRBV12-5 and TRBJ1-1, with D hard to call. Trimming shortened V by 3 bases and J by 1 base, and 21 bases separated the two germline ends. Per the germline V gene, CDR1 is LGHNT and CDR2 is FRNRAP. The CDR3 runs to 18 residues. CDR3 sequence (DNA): TGTGCTAGTGGTTTCCCCCCCATTGAGGCAGGAGGGAACACTGAAGCTTTCTTT. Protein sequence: CASGFPPIEAGGNTEAFF.

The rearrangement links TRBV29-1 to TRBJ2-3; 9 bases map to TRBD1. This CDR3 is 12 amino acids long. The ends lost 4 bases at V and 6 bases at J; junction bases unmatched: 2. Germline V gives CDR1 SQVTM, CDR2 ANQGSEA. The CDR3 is CSVGQGGDTQYF. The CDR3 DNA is TGCAGCGTTGGACAGGGGGGCGATACGCAGTATTTT.

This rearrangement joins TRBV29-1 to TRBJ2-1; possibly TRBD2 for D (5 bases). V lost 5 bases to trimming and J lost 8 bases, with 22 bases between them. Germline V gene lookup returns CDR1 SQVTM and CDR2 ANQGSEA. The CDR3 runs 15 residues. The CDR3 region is CSVYLRGTEIDEQFF. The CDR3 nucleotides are TGCAGCGTTTATCTTCGGGGAACAGAAATCGATGAGCAGTTCTTC.

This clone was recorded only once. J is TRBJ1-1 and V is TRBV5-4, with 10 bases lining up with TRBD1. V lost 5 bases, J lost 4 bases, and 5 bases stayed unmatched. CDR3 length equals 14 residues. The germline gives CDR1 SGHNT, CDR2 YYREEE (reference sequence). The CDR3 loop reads CASRTRDRGTEAFF. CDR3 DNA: TGTGCCAGCAGGACCCGGGACAGGGGCACTGAAGCTTTCTTT.

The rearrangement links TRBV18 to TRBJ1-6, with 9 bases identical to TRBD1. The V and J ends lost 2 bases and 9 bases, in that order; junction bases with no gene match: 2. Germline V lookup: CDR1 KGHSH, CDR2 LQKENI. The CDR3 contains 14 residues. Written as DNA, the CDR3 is TGTGCCAGCTCACCAACAGGGGGCAGTTCACCCCTCCACTTT. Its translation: CASSPTGGSSPLHF.

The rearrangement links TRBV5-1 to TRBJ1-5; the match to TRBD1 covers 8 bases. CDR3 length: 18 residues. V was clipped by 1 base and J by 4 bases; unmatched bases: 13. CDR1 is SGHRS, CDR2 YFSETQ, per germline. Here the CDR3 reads CASSLTPLGQGRNQPQHF. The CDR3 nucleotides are TGCGCCAGCAGCTTGACACCTCTCGGACAGGGAAGAAATCAGCCCCAGCATTTT.

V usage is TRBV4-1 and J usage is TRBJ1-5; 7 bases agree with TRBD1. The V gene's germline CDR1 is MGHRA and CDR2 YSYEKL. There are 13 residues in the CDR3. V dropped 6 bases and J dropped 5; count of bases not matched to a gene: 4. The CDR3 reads CASSDRAHQPQHF. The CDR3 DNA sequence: TGCGCCAGCAGTGACAGGGCACATCAGCCCCAGCATTTT.

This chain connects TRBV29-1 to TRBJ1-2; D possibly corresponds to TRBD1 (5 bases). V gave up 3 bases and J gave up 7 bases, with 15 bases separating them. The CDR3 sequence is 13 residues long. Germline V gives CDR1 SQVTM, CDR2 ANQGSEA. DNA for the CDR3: TGCAGCGTTGACGCCGGGGGGGTCACTGGCTACACCTTC. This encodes CSVDAGGVTGYTF.

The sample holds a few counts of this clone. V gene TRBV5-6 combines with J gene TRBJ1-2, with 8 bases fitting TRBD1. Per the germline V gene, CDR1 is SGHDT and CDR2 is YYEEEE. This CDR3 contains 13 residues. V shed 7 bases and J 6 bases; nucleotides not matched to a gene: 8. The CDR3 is CASFVRGQDGYTF. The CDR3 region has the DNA TGTGCCAGCTTCGTCAGGGGGCAAGATGGCTACACCTTC.

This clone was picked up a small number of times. CDR3 sequence (DNA): TGCGCCAGCAGCCAAGGTACACAGGACTATGGCTACACCTTC. Translating it yields CASSQGTQDYGYTF. The chain couples TRBV4-1 to TRBJ1-2; D may be TRBD1 (5 bases). This CDR3 contains 14 residues. V was pared by 1 base and J by 3 bases, with 9 bases between. The germline V gene encodes CDR1 MGHRA and CDR2 YSYEKL.

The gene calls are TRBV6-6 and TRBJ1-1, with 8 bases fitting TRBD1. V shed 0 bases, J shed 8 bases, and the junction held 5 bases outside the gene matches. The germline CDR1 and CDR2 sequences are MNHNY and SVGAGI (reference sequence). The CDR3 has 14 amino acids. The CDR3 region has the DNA TGTGCCAGCAGTTACTCGACAGGGGCTATCGAAGCTTTCTTT. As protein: CASSYSTGAIEAFF.

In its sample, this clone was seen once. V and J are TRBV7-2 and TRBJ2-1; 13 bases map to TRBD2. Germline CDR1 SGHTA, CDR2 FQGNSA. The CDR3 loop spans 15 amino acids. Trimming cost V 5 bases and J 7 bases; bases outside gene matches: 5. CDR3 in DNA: TGTGCCAGCAGCCCCGGGACTAGCGGGGCGAATGAGCAGTTCTTC. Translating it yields CASSPGTSGANEQFF.

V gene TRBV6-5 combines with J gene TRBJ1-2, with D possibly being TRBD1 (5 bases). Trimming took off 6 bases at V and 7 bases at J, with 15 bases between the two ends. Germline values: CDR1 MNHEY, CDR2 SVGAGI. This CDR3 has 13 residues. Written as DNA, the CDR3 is TGTGCCAGCAGCGGGGGGGTCTGGGGTGGCTACACCTTC. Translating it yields CASSGGVWGGYTF.

CDR3 residues: CAWSPRGPATNEKLFF. CDR3 nucleotide sequence: TGTGCCTGGAGTCCAAGGGGGCCCGCAACTAATGAAAAACTGTTTTTT. The gene calls are TRBV30 and TRBJ1-4; 7 bases match TRBD1. Per the germline V gene, CDR1 is GTSNPN and CDR2 is SVGIG (reference sequence). This CDR3 has 16 amino acids. J lost 0 bases, V lost 2 bases, and 6 bases had no gene match.

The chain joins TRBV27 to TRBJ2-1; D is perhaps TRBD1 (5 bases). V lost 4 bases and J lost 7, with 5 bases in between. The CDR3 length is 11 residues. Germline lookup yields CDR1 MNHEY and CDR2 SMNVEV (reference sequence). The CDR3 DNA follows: TGTGCCAGCAGTTCAGGGAATGAGCAGTTCTTC. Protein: CASSSGNEQFF.

The CDR3 spells CASSGTGANNQPQHF. The CDR3 nucleotides read TGTGCCAGCAGCGGAACAGGAGCCAACAATCAGCCCCAGCATTTT. This chain joins TRBV5-5 and TRBJ1-5, with a tentative D call TRBD1 (5 bases). The CDR3 runs 15 residues. V lost 4 bases and J 3 bases, leaving 14 bases between the germline ends. CDR1 and CDR2 from the germline V gene are SGHKS and YYEKEE (reference sequence). Drawing the rest from reference TRBV5-5 and TRBJ1-5, the complete variable domain is DAGVTQSPTHLIKTRGQQVTLRCSPISGHKSVSWYQQVLGQGPQFIFQYYEKEERGRGNFPDRFSARQFPNYSSELNVNALLLGDSALYLCASSGTGANNQPQHFGDGTRLSIL.

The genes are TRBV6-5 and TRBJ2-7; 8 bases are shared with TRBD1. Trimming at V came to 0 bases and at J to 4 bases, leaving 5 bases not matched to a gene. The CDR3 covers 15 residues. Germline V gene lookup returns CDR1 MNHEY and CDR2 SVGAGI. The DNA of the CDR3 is TGTGCCAGCAGTTACTCGACAGGGGCTAATTACGAGCAGTACTTC. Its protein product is CASSYSTGANYEQYF.

The CDR3 coding sequence is TGTGCCAGCAGGACTACTAGCGGTTCCTACGAGCAGTACTTC. Amino acids: CASRTTSGSYEQYF. V is TRBV27 and J is TRBJ2-7; 8 nucleotides agree with TRBD2. In germline, CDR1 is MNHEY, CDR2 SMNVEV (reference sequence). With V trimmed by 6 bases and J by 1 base, 5 bases remained unmatched. The CDR3 runs 14 residues.

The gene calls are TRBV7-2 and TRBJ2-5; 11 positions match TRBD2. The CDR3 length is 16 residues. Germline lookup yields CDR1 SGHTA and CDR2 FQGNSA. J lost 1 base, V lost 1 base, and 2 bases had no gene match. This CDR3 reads CASSLVTSGGQETQYF. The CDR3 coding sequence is TGTGCCAGCAGCTTAGTAACTAGCGGGGGCCAAGAGACCCAGTACTTC.

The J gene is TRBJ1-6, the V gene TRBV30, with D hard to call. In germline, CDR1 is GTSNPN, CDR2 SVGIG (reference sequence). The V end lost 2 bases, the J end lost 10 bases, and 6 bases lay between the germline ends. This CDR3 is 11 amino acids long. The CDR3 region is CAWSTVSPLHF. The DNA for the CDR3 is TGTGCCTGGAGTACGGTATCACCCCTCCACTTT.

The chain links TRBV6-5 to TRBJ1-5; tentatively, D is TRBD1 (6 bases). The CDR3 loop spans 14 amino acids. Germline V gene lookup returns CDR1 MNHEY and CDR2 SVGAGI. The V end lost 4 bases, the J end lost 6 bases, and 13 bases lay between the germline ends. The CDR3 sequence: CASSSLGGGQPQHF. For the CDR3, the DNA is TGTGCCAGCAGTTCTCTAGGGGGGGGTCAGCCCCAGCATTTT.